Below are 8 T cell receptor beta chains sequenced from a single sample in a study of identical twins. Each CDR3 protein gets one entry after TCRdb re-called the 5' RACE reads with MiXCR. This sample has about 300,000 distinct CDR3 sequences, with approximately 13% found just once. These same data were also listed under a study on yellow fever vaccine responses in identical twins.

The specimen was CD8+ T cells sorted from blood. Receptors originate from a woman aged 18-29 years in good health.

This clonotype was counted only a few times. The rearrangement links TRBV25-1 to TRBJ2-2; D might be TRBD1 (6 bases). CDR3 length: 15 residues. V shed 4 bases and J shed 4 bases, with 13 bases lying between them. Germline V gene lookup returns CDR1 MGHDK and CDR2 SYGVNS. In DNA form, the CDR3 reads TGTGCCAGCAGTGGCCGGGACATATTCACCGGGGAGCTGTTTTTT. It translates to CASSGRDIFTGELFF. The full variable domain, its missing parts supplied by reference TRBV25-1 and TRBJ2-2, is EADIYQTPRYLVIGTGKKITLECSQTMGHDKMYWYQQDPGMELHLIHYSYGVNSTEKGDLSSESTVSRIRTEHFPLTLESARPSHTSQYLCASSGRDIFTGELFFGEGSRLTVL.

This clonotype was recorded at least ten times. CDR3 sequence reads: CASSLGGGGQPQHF. The CDR3 DNA follows: TGTGCCAGCAGCCTAGGAGGAGGCGGTCAGCCCCAGCATTTT. The rearrangement joins TRBV7-9 to TRBJ1-5; D unresolved. The CDR3 runs to 14 residues. Germline-derived CDR1 and CDR2 are SEHNR and FQNEAQ (reference sequence). V lost 5 bases and J 6 bases, leaving 14 bases between the germline ends.

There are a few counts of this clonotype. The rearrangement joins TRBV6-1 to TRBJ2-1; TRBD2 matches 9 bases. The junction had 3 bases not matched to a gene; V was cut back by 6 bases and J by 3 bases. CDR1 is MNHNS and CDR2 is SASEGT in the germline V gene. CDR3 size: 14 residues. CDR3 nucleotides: TGTGCCAGCAGCGTAGCGGGGGTCTACAATGAGCAGTTCTTC. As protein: CASSVAGVYNEQFF.

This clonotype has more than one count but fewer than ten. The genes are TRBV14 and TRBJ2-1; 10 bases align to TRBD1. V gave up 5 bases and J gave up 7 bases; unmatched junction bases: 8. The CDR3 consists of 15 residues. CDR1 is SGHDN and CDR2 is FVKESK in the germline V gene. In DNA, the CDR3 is TGTGCCAGCAGCGCGGGACAGGGGAGAGAGAATGAGCAGTTCTTC. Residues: CASSAGQGRENEQFF.

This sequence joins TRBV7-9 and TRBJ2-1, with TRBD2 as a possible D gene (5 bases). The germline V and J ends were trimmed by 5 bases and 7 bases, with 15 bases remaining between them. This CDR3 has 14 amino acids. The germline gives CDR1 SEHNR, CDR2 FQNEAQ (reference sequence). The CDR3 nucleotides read TGTGCCAGCAGCCCGGGCGCGTCGGGGAATGAGCAGTTCTTC. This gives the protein CASSPGASGNEQFF.

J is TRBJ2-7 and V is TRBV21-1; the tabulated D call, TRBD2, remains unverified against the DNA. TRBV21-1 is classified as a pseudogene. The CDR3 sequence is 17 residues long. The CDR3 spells CASSKGRRGRGKDEQYV. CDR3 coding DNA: TGTGCCAGCAGCAAAGGTAGGAGGGGCCGAGGAAAAGACGAGCAGTACGTC.

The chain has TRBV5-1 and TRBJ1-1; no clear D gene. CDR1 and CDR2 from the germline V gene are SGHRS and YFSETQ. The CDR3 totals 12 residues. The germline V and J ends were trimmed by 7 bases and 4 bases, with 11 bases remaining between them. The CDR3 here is CASRVGGTEAFF. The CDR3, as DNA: TGCGCCAGCCGGGTCGGCGGCACTGAAGCTTTCTTT.

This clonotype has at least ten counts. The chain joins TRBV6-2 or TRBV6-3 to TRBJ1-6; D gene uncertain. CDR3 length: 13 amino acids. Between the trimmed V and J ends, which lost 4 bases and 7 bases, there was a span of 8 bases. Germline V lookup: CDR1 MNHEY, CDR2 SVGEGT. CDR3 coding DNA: TGTGCCAGCAGTTCATTGGGGAATTCACCCCTCCACTTT. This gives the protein CASSSLGNSPLHF.